Given below is one T cell receptor beta chain in context. This sample stems from a study of shared clonotypes between healthy human individuals. V lost 5 bases to trimming and J lost 4 bases, with 17 bases between them. CDR1 LNHDA and CDR2 SQIVND come from the germline V gene (reference sequence). This CDR3 spans 16 amino acids. The run depth of the assay was deep. This table comes from immunoSEQ multiplex PCR, and its TCRdb copy is limited to in-frame clones, with some not included. The profile covers around 430,000 clones, with roughly 77% appearing a single time and about 13% taken by the ten largest.

The chain couples TRBV19 to TRBJ2-2, with D perhaps TRBD1 (6 bases). Material: PBMCs. This sequence was found in a woman in her thirties or forties in good health. Some clones in this sample may be carry-over from other donors' samples. The CDR3: CASSASGRGFTGELFF. CDR3 DNA sequence: TGTGCCAGTAGTGCCTCCGGCAGGGGTTTCACCGGGGAGCTGTTTTTT. The complete variable domain, with remaining parts taken from reference TRBV19 and TRBJ2-2, reads DGGITQSPKYLFRKEGQNVTLSCEQNLNHDAMYWYRQDPGQGLRLIYYSQIVNDFQKGDIAEGYSVSREKKESFPLTVTSAQKNPTAFYLCASSASGRGFTGELFFGEGSRLTVL.